This T cell receptor (beta chain) came from a study of neoadjuvant anti-PD-1 for oral cavity cancer. Trimming shortened V by 2 bases and J by 5 bases, and 12 bases separated the two germline ends. This CDR3 has 15 residues. CDR1 and CDR2 (germline): SEHNR, FQNEAQ (reference sequence). Time point described: after neoadjuvant nivolumab, at surgical resection. Six replicates per PBMC sample, mostly from 450 to 600 ng of genomic DNA. The assay was immunoSEQ multiplex PCR, and TCRdb's table has in-frame clones only and misses some. This sample carries approximately 42,000 clones, approximately 80% of them seen once, and the ten largest clones take more than 4.5%.

The sample consisted of PBMCs, taken after nivolumab (anti-PD-1) treatment. This receptor was identified in a person aged 40 to 85 with oral cavity squamous cell carcinoma. The V and J genes are TRBV7-9 and TRBJ1-4, with a tentative D call TRBD1 (6 bases). The CDR3 loop is CASSLIQGRNEKLFF. The CDR3 region has the DNA TGTGCCAGCAGCTTAATTCAGGGGCGGAATGAAAAACTGTTTTTT.